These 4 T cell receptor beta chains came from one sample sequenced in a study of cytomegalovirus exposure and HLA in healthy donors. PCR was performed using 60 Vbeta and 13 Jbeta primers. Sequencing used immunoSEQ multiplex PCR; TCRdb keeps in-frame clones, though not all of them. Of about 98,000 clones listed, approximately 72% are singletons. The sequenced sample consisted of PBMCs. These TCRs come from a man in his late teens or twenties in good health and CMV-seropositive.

CDR3: CAWSVLGFGELFF. In DNA, the CDR3 is TGTGCCTGGAGTGTACTCGGGTTCGGGGAGCTGTTTTTT. The V and J genes are TRBV30 and TRBJ2-2, with D hard to call. The germline CDR1 and CDR2 sequences are GTSNPN and SVGIG (reference sequence). The CDR3 spans 13 residues. Trimming removed 0 bases at V and 7 bases at J, with 9 bases between.

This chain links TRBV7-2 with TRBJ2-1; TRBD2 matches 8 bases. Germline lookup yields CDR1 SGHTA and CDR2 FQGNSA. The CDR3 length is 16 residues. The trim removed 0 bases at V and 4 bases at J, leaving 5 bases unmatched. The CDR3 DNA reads TGTGCCAGCAGCTTAGCAGCTAGCGGGCTTTACAATGAGCAGTTCTTC. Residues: CASSLAASGLYNEQFF.

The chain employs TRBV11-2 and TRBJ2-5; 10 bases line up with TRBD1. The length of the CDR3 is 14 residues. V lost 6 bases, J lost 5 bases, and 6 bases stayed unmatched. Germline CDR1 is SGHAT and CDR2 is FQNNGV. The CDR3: CASSYDRGQETQYF. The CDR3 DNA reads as TGTGCCAGCAGTTACGACAGGGGGCAGGAGACCCAGTACTTC.

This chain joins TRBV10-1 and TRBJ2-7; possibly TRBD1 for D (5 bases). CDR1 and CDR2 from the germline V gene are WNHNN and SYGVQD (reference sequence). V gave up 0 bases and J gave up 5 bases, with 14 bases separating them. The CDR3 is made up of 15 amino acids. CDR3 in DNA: TGCGCCAGCAGTGAGTCCGGCAGGGTTCCCCACGAGCAGTACTTC. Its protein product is CASSESGRVPHEQYF.